This T cell receptor beta chain appears in the sequencing data of a study of blood T cell repertoires in COVID-19. About the research overall: In each case, the material was cDNA or gDNA derived from T cells, B-cell-depleted T cells, or PBMCs.

The ends lost 4 bases at V and 1 base at J; junction bases unmatched: 9. This CDR3 is built from 17 residues. Germline V gives CDR1 SGHVS, CDR2 FQNEAQ. Authors' methods: Reference gene primers were amplified, and this amplification served to estimate nucleated cell counts. The repertoire was sequenced with immunoSEQ multiplex PCR; TCRdb's copy has only in-frame clones and lacks some. That table gives V, J and clone size, and the DNA gave D and trimming. The sample lists approximately 150,000 clones; roughly four fifths were seen once. This clonotype originated in a woman older than 75 with COVID-19, enrolled during active disease. Source material: peripheral blood. The chain is built from TRBV7-8 and TRBJ2-2; 7 bases map to TRBD2. CDR3 sequence: CASSYRVGGGNTGELFF. In nucleotides, the CDR3 is TGTGCCAGCAGCTATCGTGTAGGCGGGGGGAACACCGGGGAGCTGTTTTTT.